The clone carrying this T cell receptor (beta chain) appeared a few times. The antigen remains undetermined. Profiling relied on immunoSEQ multiplex PCR, and the TCRdb table lists in-frame clones only, not all of them. The profile shows around 200,000 clones, 75% to 80% of them singletons. This sample was included in a study of cytotoxic CD8 clonotypes in ibrutinib-treated CLL. Whole-study context: Averaging across samples gave roughly 250,000 productive templates and 94,082 productive rearrangements. The study, taken as a whole, reports: Clonality measured at baseline exceeded age-matched healthy donors, tracking circulating CD8+ T-cell counts.

Trimming stripped 7 bases from V and 2 bases from J, with 9 bases between. The CDR3 extends over 12 amino acids. Germline CDR1 is MNHEY and CDR2 is SVGAGI. The chain is built from TRBV6-5 and TRBJ2-7; D not certain. The source material was PBMCs, sampled after 12 months of ibrutinib treatment. This receptor was identified in a human donor with chronic lymphocytic leukemia. The CDR3 spells CASIGLTYEQYF. The CDR3 DNA follows: TGTGCCAGCATTGGGTTGACCTACGAGCAGTACTTC.